This T cell receptor (beta chain) stems from a study of blood T cell repertoires in COVID-19 (dated by TCRdb to the early 2020s). Turning to the overall study: Samples from collaborators originated in the United States, Italy and Spain and spanned both the acute and convalescent phases of COVID-19. The material from the prospective study consisted of cDNA or gDNA derived from T cells, B-cell-depleted T cells, or PBMCs. The sample metadata nearly always contained a de-identified subject ID, COVID-19 status, age in years and sex. The repertoires were made available in a free public database intended to serve as a resource for research on the immune response to SARS-CoV-2. Where available, HLA class I and class II types were obtained from metadata supplied by the sample provider rather than from assay-based typing. The samples were drawn from two sources: the first 160 participants of the ongoing ImmuneRACE study, and over 1,000 subjects contributed by 6 global collaborators. Deeply sampled blood TCRbeta repertoires from subjects exposed to, actively infected with, or recovered from COVID-19 were included in the dataset. The paper's findings and limits, for the study overall: Clinical and demographic metadata were provided uncurated, with the amount varying by source and participant.

TCRbeta CDR3 regions were amplified from genomic DNA by means of the immunoSEQ Assay, a bias-controlled multiplex PCR. The paper's data handling went like this. The number of nucleated cells in each sample was estimated by amplification of reference gene primers within the assay. Sequence reads were collapsed and filtered to measure the absolute abundance of every unique TCRbeta CDR3 rearrangement. Productive Simpson clonality was computed per sample as the square root of Simpson's diversity index over productive rearrangements. The table comes from immuneACCESS by way of TCRdb, which keeps in-frame sequences with V and J called. Part of the clones is missing from these tables; in studies checked, under half for an unresolved V gene and the rest for unknown reasons. That table supplies the V and J calls and clone size; D and trimming were determined from the DNA. This sample has 430,000 or so clones in its table, and roughly 90% of those were observed once. The ten largest clones represent approximately 2% of the sample.

To note about this clone: Its recognized antigen is unknown. No quality values exist for individual bases; no much larger clone is one base distant.

Enrolling through a virtual design, the prospective study's participants ranged in age from about 18 to 89 years and lived across 20 to 25 United States geographic areas. To assign participants to cohorts, the prospective study relied on clinical history that participants themselves reported in a screening survey and a study questionnaire. Recovered participants in ImmuneRACE Cohort 3 were defined as having two consecutive negative NP/OP PCR tests, clearance from a healthcare professional, or resolution of symptoms. Mobile phlebotomists in the prospective study collected whole blood, serum and a nasopharyngeal or oropharyngeal swab from every participant. Over an approximately 2-month period, participants in the prospective study had the option of providing additional blood draws and questionnaires. Before DNA extraction, blood samples from the prospective study were shipped at room temperature or frozen.

The CDR3 goes from the cysteine to the phenylalanine over 15 residues. Just CDR3 DNA is preserved here, 45 bases in frame from base 1. V gives up 3 bases and J gives up 0 bases, and the segment between their germline ends measures 12 bases. Reading the germline V gene gives CDR1 MGHRA and CDR2 YSYEKL. The chain couples TRBV4-1 to TRBJ2-7; TRBD1 is a weak D gene call, 5 bases matching. The TCR sequence derives from a woman in her thirties or forties who had recovered from COVID-19. The source material was PBMCs or T cells enriched from blood (not recorded which). In nucleotide form, the sequence is TGCGCCAGCAGCCAGGCCGCAGGGTTCTCCTACGAGCAGTACTTC. Protein translation: CASSQAAGFSYEQYF.